The clone carrying this TCR beta chain has just one count. Its antigen is undetermined. V was pared by 0 bases and J by 11 bases, with 14 bases between. Germline loops: CDR1 SGHTS, CDR2 YDEGEE. The CDR3 spans 14 residues. The split of CD4+ cells yielded CD45RA+ naive and CD45RA-negative memory subsets. Method: immunoSEQ multiplex PCR; TCRdb's copy keeps in-frame clones and lacks some. The sample carries more than 2 million clones, 95% recorded once. The sample is drawn from a study of shared clonotypes between healthy human individuals. Points from the study as a whole: Sampling covered blood only; tissue repertoires likely differ. Non-shared clonotypes were found to have lower generation probabilities than the clonotypes that were shared by all four of the sorted-subset donors.

The specimen was naive CD4+ T cells sorted from blood. Subset denoted: CD45RA+ positively selected. The chain couples TRBV5-8 to TRBJ1-4; D is unclear. This clonotype originated in a man in his late teens or twenties in good health. The CDR3 protein is CASSLAGSFGKLFF. CDR3 nucleotide sequence: TGTGCCAGCAGCTTGGCGGGCTCTTTCGGGAAACTGTTTTTT. The complete variable domain, with remaining parts taken from reference TRBV5-8 and TRBJ1-4, reads EAGVTQSPTHLIKTRGQQATLRCSPISGHTSVYWYQQALGLGLQFLLWYDEGEERNRGNFPPRFSGRQFPNYSSELNVNALELEDSALYLCASSLAGSFGKLFFGSGTQLSVL.